This TCR beta chain came from a study of blood T cell repertoires in COVID-19. Generated by immunoSEQ multiplex PCR, the TCRdb table keeps only in-frame clones and is missing some. The profile shows under 65,000 clones, 90% of them singletons. CDR1 and CDR2 (germline): SGHNT, YENEEA. The CDR3 spans 17 residues. V dropped 5 bases and J dropped 4; count of bases not matched to a gene: 9. The table lists this clone with a count of one. J is TRBJ2-3 and V is TRBV11-3, with TRBD2 matching over 13 bases. Sequencing input: peripheral blood. The sequence came from a man aged 55-75 years with acute or convalescent COVID-19. The DNA of the CDR3 is TGTGCCAGCAGCCCGCGGACTAGCGGGAGATGGGCAGATACGCAGTATTTT. It codes for CASSPRTSGRWADTQYF.